Shown below are 3 T cell receptor beta chains from a single sample sequenced in a study of T-cell reconstitution after alpha-beta-depleted transplantation in children. Unique molecular identifiers were used in preparing the TCRbeta library. TCRdb called the PCR reads again in MiXCR, with one record for every CDR3 protein. The sample has some 290,000 distinct CDR3 sequences, around 25% seen once. The sequencing here drew on PBMCs, mostly from graft donor cells, taken 180 days after TCRalphabeta/CD19-depleted stem cell transplant. All receptors come from a male patient aged 5 to 17 who had a stem cell transplant for acute lymphoblastic leukemia, so the T cells may come from the graft donor.

In this sample, this clonotype turned up a few times. The chain employs TRBV7-9 and TRBJ1-2, with no clear D. The length of the CDR3 is 13 residues. Germline CDR1 and CDR2: SEHNR and FQNEAQ (reference sequence). Trimming pared 2 bases from V and 7 bases from J, leaving 11 bases between. CDR3 protein: CASSLSTGFGYTF. The DNA of the CDR3 is TGTGCCAGCAGCTTATCGACCGGGTTTGGCTACACCTTC.

The chain employs TRBV27 and TRBJ2-1; possible D gene TRBD2, 5 bases. This CDR3 is built from 12 residues. The V and J ends lost 6 bases and 13 bases respectively, with 16 bases between them. CDR1 and CDR2 from the germline V gene are MNHEY and SMNVEV (reference sequence). CDR3 sequence reads: CASSHNGGPQFF. As DNA, the CDR3 is TGTGCCAGCAGCCATAATGGAGGCCCCCAGTTCTTC.

A few counts support this clonotype. CDR3 bases: TGTGCCAGTAGTCCCCGGGGACTCGTCTACGAGCAGTACTTC. Residues: CASSPRGLVYEQYF. The rearrangement uses TRBV19 and TRBJ2-7, with D perhaps matching TRBD2 (6 bases). V shed 5 bases and J shed 3 bases, with 14 bases lying between them. CDR3 length equals 14 residues. CDR1 is LNHDA and CDR2 is SQIVND in the germline V gene (reference sequence). The full variable domain, completed using reference TRBV19 and TRBJ2-7, is DGGITQSPKYLFRKEGQNVTLSCEQNLNHDAMYWYRQDPGQGLRLIYYSQIVNDFQKGDIAEGYSVSREKKESFPLTVTSAQKNPTAFYLCASSPRGLVYEQYFGPGTRLTVT.